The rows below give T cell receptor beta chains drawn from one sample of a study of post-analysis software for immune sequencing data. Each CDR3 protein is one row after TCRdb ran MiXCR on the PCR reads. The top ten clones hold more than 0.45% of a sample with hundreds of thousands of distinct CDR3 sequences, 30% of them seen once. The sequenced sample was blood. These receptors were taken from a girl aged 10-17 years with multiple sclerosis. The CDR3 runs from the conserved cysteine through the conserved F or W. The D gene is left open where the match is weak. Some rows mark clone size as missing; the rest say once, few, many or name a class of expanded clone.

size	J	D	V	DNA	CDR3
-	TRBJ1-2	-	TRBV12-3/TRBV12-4	TGTGCCGGCAGCCAGACAGCCTCCGCTGGCTACACCTTC	CAGSQTASAGYTF
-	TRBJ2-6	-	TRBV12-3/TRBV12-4	TGTGCCAGCAGTCTACAGGGACTCACCTCCTCTGGGGCCAACGTCCTGACTTTC	CASSLQGLTSSGANVLTF
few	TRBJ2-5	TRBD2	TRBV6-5	TGTGCCAGCAGTTTCATAGCGGGGGGGCCCCTGGGGGAGACCCAGTACTTC	CASSFIAGGPLGETQYF
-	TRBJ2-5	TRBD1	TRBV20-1	TGCAGTAAACCGGGACAGGCGTGGAATGAGCAGTACTTC	CSKPGQAWNEQYF
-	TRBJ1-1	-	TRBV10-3	TGTGCCATCAGTGAGAGAGGGGGACAACCTGAAGCTTTCTTT	CAISERGGQPEAFF
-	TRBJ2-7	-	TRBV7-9	TGTGCCAGCAGCAGATTGCCAGGGGGGAGCGAGCAGTACTTC	CASSRLPGGSEQYF
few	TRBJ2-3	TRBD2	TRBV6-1	TGTGCCAGCAGTCTAGGGAGCGGACTAGCGGGCTTCACAGATACGCAGTATTTT	CASSLGSGLAGFTDTQYF
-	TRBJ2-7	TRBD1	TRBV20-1	TGCAGTCCGGTCCGGGACAGGGGCTACGAGCAGTACTTC	CSPVRDRGYEQYF
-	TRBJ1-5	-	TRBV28	TGTGCCAGCACATTAACAGGGTACGATCAGCCCCAGCATTTT	CASTLTGYDQPQHF
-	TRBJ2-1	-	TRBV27	TGTGCCAGCAGTTTGCTAAGACGAGTTGGCCCCTACAATGAGCAGTTCTTC	CASSLLRRVGPYNEQFF
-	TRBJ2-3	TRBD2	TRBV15	TGTGCCACCAGCTCCGGGACTAGCGGAATCCTTAGCACAGATACGCAGTATTTT	CATSSGTSGILSTDTQYF
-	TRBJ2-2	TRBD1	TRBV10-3	TGTGCCATTCGACAGGGGGGAGCCGGGGAGCGGTTTTTT	CAIRQGGAGERFF
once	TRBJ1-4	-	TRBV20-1	TGCAGTGCTCCTCCGGCTTTTAATGAAAAACTGTTTTTT	CSAPPAFNEKLFF
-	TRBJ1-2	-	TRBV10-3	TGTGCCATCAAACAGCCCTATGGCTACACCTTC	CAIKQPYGYTF
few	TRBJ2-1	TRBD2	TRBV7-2	TGTGCCAGCAGCTCCGGAAGCCTAGCGGGGGGGTTCTTC	CASSSGSLAGGFF
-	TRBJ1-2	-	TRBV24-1	TGTGCCACCAGTGATTTATGGGGTGTCTACACCTTC	CATSDLWGVYTF
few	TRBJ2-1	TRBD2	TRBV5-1	TGCGCCAGCAGCTTCGGTAGCGGGGATACCTACAATGAGCAGTTCTTC	CASSFGSGDTYNEQFF